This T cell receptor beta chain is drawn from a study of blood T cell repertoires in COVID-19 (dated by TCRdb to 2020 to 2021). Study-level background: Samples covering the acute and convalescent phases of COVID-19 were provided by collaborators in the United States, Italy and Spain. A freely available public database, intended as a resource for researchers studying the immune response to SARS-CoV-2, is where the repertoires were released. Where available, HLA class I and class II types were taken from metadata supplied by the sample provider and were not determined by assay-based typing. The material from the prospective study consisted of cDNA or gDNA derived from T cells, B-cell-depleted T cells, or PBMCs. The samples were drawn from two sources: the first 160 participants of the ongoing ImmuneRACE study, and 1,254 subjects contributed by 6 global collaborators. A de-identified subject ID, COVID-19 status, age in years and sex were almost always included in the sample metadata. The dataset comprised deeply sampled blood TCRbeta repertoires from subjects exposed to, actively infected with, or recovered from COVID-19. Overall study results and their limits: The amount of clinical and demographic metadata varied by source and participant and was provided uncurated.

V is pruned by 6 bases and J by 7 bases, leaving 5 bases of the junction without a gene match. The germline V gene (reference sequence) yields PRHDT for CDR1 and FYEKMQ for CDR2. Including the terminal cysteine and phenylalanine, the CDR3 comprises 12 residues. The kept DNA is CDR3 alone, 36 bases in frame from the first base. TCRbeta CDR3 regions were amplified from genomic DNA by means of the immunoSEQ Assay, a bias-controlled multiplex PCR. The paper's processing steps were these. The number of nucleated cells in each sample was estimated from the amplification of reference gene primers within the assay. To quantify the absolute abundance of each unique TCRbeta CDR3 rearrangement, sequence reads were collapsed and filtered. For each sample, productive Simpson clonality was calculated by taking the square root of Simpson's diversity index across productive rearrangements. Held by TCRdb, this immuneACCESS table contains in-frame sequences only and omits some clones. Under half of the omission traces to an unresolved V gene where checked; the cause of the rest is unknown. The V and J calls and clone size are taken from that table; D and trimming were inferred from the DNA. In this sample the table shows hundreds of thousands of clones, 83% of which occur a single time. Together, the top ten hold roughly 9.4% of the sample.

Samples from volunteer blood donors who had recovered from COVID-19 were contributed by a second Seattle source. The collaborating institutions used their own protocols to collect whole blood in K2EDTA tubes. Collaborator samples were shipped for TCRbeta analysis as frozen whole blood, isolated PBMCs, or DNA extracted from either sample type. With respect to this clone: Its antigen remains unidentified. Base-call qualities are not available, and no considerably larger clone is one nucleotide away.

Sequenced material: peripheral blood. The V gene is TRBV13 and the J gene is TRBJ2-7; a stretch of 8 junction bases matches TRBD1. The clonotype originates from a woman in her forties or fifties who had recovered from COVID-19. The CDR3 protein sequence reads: CASRQGDREQYF. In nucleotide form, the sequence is TGTGCCAGCAGACAGGGGGATCGAGAGCAGTACTTC.